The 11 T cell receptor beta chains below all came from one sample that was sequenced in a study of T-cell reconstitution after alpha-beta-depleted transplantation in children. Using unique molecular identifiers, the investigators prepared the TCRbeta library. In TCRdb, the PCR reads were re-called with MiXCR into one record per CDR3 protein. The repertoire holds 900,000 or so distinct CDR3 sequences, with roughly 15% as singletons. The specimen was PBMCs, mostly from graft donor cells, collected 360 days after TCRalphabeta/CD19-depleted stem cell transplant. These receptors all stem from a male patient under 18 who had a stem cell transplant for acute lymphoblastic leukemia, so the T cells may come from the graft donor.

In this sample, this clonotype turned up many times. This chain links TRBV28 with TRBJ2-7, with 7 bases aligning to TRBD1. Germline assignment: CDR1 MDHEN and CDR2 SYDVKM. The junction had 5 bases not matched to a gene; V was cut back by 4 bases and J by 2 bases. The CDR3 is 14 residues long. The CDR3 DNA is TGTGCCAGCAGTTCTGGGACAGTACCCTACGAGCAGTACTTC. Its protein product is CASSSGTVPYEQYF.

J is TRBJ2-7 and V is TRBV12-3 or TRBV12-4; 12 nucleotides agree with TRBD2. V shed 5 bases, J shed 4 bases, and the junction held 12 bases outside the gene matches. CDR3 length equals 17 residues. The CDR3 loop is CASSPKTSGRGGYEQYF. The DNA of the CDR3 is TGTGCCAGCAGTCCTAAGACTAGCGGGAGAGGTGGATACGAGCAGTACTTC.

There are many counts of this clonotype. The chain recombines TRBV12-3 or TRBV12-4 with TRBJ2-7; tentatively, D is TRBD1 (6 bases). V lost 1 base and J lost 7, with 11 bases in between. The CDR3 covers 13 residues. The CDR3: CASSLGQGREQYF. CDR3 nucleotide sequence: TGTGCCAGCAGTTTAGGGCAGGGGAGAGAGCAGTACTTC.

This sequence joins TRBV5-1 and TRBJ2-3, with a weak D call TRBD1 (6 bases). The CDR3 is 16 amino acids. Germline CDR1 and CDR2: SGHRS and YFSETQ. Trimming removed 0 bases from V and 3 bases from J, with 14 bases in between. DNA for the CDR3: TGCGCCAGCAGCTTGGGGACAGTGGCAGGAACAGATACGCAGTATTTT. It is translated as CASSLGTVAGTDTQYF.

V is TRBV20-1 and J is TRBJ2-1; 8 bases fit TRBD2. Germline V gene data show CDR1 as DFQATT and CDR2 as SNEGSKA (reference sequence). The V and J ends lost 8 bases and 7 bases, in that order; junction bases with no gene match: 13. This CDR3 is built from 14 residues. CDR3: CSRISGSYGNEQFF. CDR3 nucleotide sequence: TGCAGTCGAATCAGCGGGAGTTATGGGAATGAGCAGTTCTTC.

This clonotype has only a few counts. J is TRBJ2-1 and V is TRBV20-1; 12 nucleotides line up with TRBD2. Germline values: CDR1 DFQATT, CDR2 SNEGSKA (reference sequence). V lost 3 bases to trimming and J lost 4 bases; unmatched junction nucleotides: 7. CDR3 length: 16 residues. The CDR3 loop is CSARRTSGMGYNEQFF. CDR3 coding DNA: TGCAGTGCTAGGCGGACTAGCGGGATGGGATACAATGAGCAGTTCTTC.

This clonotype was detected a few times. This CDR3 reads CASSLWGPGAYEQYF. In DNA, the CDR3 is TGTGCCAGCAGTTTATGGGGGCCCGGGGCGTACGAGCAGTACTTC. The gene calls are TRBV27 and TRBJ2-7; the D gene is possibly TRBD1 (6 bases). Trimming pared 1 base from V and 4 bases from J, leaving 14 bases between. The germline V gene encodes CDR1 MNHEY and CDR2 SMNVEV (reference sequence). The CDR3 runs to 15 residues.

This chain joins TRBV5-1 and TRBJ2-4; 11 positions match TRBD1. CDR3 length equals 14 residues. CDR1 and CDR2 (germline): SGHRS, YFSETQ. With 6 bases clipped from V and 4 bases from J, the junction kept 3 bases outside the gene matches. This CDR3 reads CASKGTGGKNIQYF. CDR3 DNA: TGCGCCAGCAAGGGGACAGGGGGTAAAAACATTCAGTACTTC.

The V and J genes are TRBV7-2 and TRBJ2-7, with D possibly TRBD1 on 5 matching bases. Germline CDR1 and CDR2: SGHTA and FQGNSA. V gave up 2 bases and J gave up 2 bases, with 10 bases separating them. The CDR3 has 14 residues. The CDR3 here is CASSLRGLTYEQYF. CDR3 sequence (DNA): TGTGCCAGCAGCTTAAGGGGTCTCACCTACGAGCAGTACTTC.

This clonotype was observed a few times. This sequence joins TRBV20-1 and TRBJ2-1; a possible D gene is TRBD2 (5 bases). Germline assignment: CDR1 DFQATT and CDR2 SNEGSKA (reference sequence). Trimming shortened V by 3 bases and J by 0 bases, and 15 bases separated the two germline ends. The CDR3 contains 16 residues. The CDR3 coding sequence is TGCAGTGCTAGCCCGACTGAGCGGACCTCCTACAATGAGCAGTTCTTC. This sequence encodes CSASPTERTSYNEQFF.

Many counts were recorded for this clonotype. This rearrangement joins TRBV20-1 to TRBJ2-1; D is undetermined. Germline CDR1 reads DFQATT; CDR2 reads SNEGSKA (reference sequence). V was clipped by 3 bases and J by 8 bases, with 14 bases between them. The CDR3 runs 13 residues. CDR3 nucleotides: TGCAGTGCTAGTAGGCGGCTTTTCGATGAGCAGTTCTTC. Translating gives CSASRRLFDEQFF.